This T cell receptor (beta chain) stems from a study of regulatory T cells in long-lasting Graves disease. Study overall: Persistent Graves' disease denoted over 5 years of antithyroid drugs plus positive TSH receptor antibodies. Study outcomes and limitations: Owing to a sample size that was small, accuracy may have been reduced. Persistent disease preferred TRBV28, TRBJ1-2 and TRBJ2-5. The study found lower TCR diversity in persistent Graves' patients than in newly diagnosed ones.

Comments on this clonotype: The antigen is not known.

As to time point: persistent/refractory GD, antithyroid drugs over 5 years with positive TRAb. The TCR library was made from RNA that had been extracted from PBMCs in TRIzol. The CDR3 runs to 14 residues. The V gene's germline CDR1 is LNHDA and CDR2 SQIVND (reference sequence). The V gene lost 5 bases and the J gene lost 5 bases, with 15 bases spanning the gap. iRepertoire HTBI primers and Arm-PCR of CDR3 regions built TCR beta libraries. TCRdb used MiXCR to reprocess the multiplex PCR reads, holding one entry per CDR3 protein. The sample yields 600,000 to 850,000 distinct CDR3 sequences, around 30% seen once.

This material consisted of peripheral blood mononuclear cells (PBMCs), taken when the disease was refractory, from a patient treated with antithyroid drugs. The clonotype comes from a female donor with Graves disease. This chain uses TRBV19 with TRBJ1-2; D gene unclear. DNA for the CDR3: TGTGCCAGTAGTGCCTCGTGGGCCGTATATGGCTACACCTTC. The encoded protein is CASSASWAVYGYTF.